The sequence of this T cell receptor (beta chain) was determined in a study of OX40 agonist ivuxolimab in advanced cancers. In the study overall: While on treatment, patients had intravenous ivuxolimab at 0.01 to 10 mg/kg every 2 weeks. Partial responses occurred in Three dose-escalation patients, one with hepatocellular carcinoma and two with cutaneous melanoma. Study-wide findings and caveats: In a subset of nonresponders, normalized T-cell clonal expansion was also low.

About this clone: Its antigen is as yet unknown.

The CDR3 is 17 amino acids. The method was immunoSEQ multiplex PCR; TCRdb's version includes in-frame clones alone and lacks a portion of them. The sample yields 15,000 to 20,000 clones, around 81% seen once. The J gene is TRBJ2-5, the V gene TRBV21-1; the table's TRBD2 call for D was not verified on the DNA. TRBV21-1 is termed a pseudogene. This TCR derives from an adult with an advanced solid tumor such as melanoma, head and neck, liver or kidney cancer. The source was CD4+ or CD8+ T cells sorted from blood, collected in a trial of the OX40 agonist ivuxolimab. The CDR3, as DNA: TGTGCCAGCAGCTCCCGGGGACTAGCGGGAGGGGGGGAGACCCAGTACTTC. Amino acids: CASSSRGLAGGGETQYF.